A selection of T cell receptor beta chains follows, all from one sample in a study of blood T cell repertoires in COVID-19. Assay used: immunoSEQ multiplex PCR; TCRdb lists only in-frame clones, some missing. The table shows some 300,000 clones, with less than 90% occurring only once. The sample consisted of peripheral blood. Source of these receptors: a woman aged 70-85 years with COVID-19, enrolled during active disease. Each CDR3 is given with its conserved first and last residue. The D gene is left open where the match is weak. Part of the rows lack a size; the others show once, few, many or a class for expanded clones.

j_call d_call v_call clone_size cdr3_nt cdr3_aa
TRBJ1-5 NA TRBV19 NA TGTGCCAGTAGTATTGGAGGGCGCGGGCAGCCCCAGCATTTT CASSIGGRGQPQHF
TRBJ1-3 TRBD1 TRBV27 few TGTGCCAGCAGTTTAACAGGGGGGTTTGGAAACACCATATATTTT CASSLTGGFGNTIYF
TRBJ1-2 TRBD1 TRBV2 NA TGTGCCAGCAGGGCTATTAAGACAGGGATTCGAGGCTACACCTTC CASRAIKTGIRGYTF
TRBJ2-7 TRBD1 TRBV28 NA TGTGCCAGCAGTTATACTACCGGGACAGGGTTATCACTGGGGTCCTACGAGCAGTACTTC CASSYTTGTGLSLGSYEQYF
TRBJ1-4 NA TRBV6-5 NA TGTGCCAGCGGACATGGTCCCGCAACTAATGAAAAACTGTTTTTT CASGHGPATNEKLFF
TRBJ1-2 TRBD1 TRBV30 NA TGTGCCTGGACCCCGGGACAGGGGGCCGCGGGCTACACCTTC CAWTPGQGAAGYTF
TRBJ1-3 NA TRBV30 NA TGTGCCTGGAACGCCCAGGGAACTGGAAACACCATATATTTT CAWNAQGTGNTIYF
TRBJ2-7 TRBD2 TRBV2 NA TGTGCCAGCAGTTCGACTAGCGGGGGCTCTCGCGAGCAGTACTTC CASSSTSGGSREQYF
TRBJ2-5 NA TRBV10-2 NA TGCGCCAGCTACCGACAGCCCCAAGAGACCCAGTACTTC CASYRQPQETQYF
TRBJ1-1 TRBD1 TRBV7-3 NA TGTGCCAGCAGCCCAGGACAGGGGAGCACTGAAGCTTTCTTT CASSPGQGSTEAFF
TRBJ1-1 TRBD1 TRBV10-1 NA TGCGCCAGCAGTGCTGAAACAGGGGTTCGGGCTGAAGCTTTCTTT CASSAETGVRAEAFF
TRBJ2-2 NA TRBV2 once TGTGCCAGCAGTGAACTAGCCCGGGAGCTGTTTTTT CASSELARELFF
TRBJ1-2 TRBD1 TRBV27 NA TGTGCCAGCAGTCCGGGGACAGGACGCAACTCGGGCTACACCTTC CASSPGTGRNSGYTF
TRBJ1-5 NA TRBV3-1/TRBV3-2 NA TGTGCCAGCAGCCCTTCGGGGGGTAGCAATCAGCCCCAGCATTTT CASSPSGGSNQPQHF
TRBJ2-5 NA TRBV12-2 NA TGTGCAAGTCGTCCACTAGTTGGAGAGACCCAGTACTTC CASRPLVGETQYF
TRBJ2-5 TRBD1 TRBV24-1 NA TGTGCCACCAGTGACTCCGGGACAGCGCAAGAGACCCAGTACTTC CATSDSGTAQETQYF
TRBJ1-2 TRBD1 TRBV18 NA TGTGCCAGCTCATTCCCCGGGACAGGTTATGGCTACACCTTC CASSFPGTGYGYTF
TRBJ2-7 TRBD1 TRBV15 NA TGTGCCACCAGCAGAGATGGGACAGGCGTTCGGGAGGAGCAGTACTTC CATSRDGTGVREEQYF
TRBJ1-1 TRBD1 TRBV7-9 NA TGTGCCAGCAGCTTCGCCTCAGGGGGCAAGCAGACTGAAGCTTTCTTT CASSFASGGKQTEAFF
TRBJ1-6 TRBD1 TRBV4-1 NA TGCGCCAGCAGCCAAGTGGGACAGGGGGTGTCACCCCTCCACTTT CASSQVGQGVSPLHF
TRBJ2-1 NA TRBV15 once TGTGCCACCAGCGGGGGGGGGCAGCTAGCTCGACTTCAGTTCTTC CATSGGGQLARLQFF
TRBJ2-7 TRBD1 TRBV18 NA TGTGCCAGCTCACCCCTGGACAGGGGGCCGTCCGAGCAGTACTTC CASSPLDRGPSEQYF
TRBJ1-4 TRBD1 TRBV7-8 NA TGTGCCAGCAGCTCTAACAGGGGGCGCAGAGAAAAACTGTTTTTT CASSSNRGRREKLFF
TRBJ2-6 NA TRBV4-1 once TGCGCCAGCAGCCCGCGGGACAGCTACTCTGGGGCCAACGTCCTGACTTTC CASSPRDSYSGANVLTF
TRBJ1-5 NA TRBV27 NA TGTGCCAGCAGTCCGAAACAGGGCTGGGGTGCGAGCAATCAGCCCCAGCATTTT CASSPKQGWGASNQPQHF
TRBJ1-3 NA TRBV7-6 NA TGTGCCAGCAGCCCATTCCCTGGGGACACTACTTACTCTGGAAACACCATATATTTT CASSPFPGDTTYSGNTIYF
TRBJ2-7 NA TRBV6-1 NA TGTGCCAGCAGTGAAGCCCTATGGACAGAGCAGTACTTC CASSEALWTEQYF
TRBJ1-2 TRBD1 TRBV7-2 once TGTGCCAGCAGCCAGGACAGGTGGTCTGATGGCTACACCTTC CASSQDRWSDGYTF
TRBJ1-2 TRBD1 TRBV28 NA TGTGCCAGCATTCCCGCGGGGACAGGGAGAGGCTACACCTTC CASIPAGTGRGYTF
TRBJ2-2 TRBD2 TRBV5-4 NA TGTGCCAGCAGCTGGGGGGGACTAGCGGACACCGGGGAGCTGTTTTTT CASSWGGLADTGELFF
TRBJ1-1 NA TRBV5-6 once TGTGCCAGCAGCCCCGGGACATTGAACACTGAAGCTTTCTTT CASSPGTLNTEAFF
TRBJ2-3 NA TRBV5-4 few TGTGCCAGCAGCTTGGGAGGGCCTGACACAGATACGCAGTATTTT CASSLGGPDTDTQYF
TRBJ1-2 TRBD1 TRBV29-1 NA TGCAGCGTTGAGAGGGACAGGGCGCGCGGCTACACCTTC CSVERDRARGYTF
TRBJ1-6 NA TRBV30 NA TGTGCCTGGAGTCCACCCAGGGCAGGGGTTAACTCACCCCTCCACTTT CAWSPPRAGVNSPLHF
TRBJ2-3 NA TRBV5-6 NA TGTGCCAGCAGCTACGGGACAACAGATACGCAGTATTTT CASSYGTTDTQYF
TRBJ2-7 NA TRBV19 NA TGTGCCAGTAGTAAAGGGCAGGGCGGAACGAGCTCCTACGAGCAGTACTTC CASSKGQGGTSSYEQYF
TRBJ1-5 NA TRBV2 NA TGTGCCAGCAGTCAAGTCTCCCTTAGCAATCAGCCCCAGCATTTT CASSQVSLSNQPQHF
TRBJ2-1 TRBD2 TRBV3-1/TRBV3-2 NA TGTGCCAGCAGCCAAGCTAGCGGGACCTACAATGAGCAGTTCTTC CASSQASGTYNEQFF
TRBJ2-3 NA TRBV11-3 NA TGTGCCAGCAGCTTAGGAGCTCTAGATACGCAGTATTTT CASSLGALDTQYF
TRBJ1-1 NA TRBV5-1 NA TGCGCCAGCAGCTTGGGAGGATTTAACACTGAAGCTTTCTTT CASSLGGFNTEAFF
TRBJ2-7 TRBD2 TRBV19 NA TGTGCCAGTAGCAAACACCCCCCCCCTAGCGGGGGGGCTTACTACGAGCAGTACTTC CASSKHPPPSGGAYYEQYF
TRBJ2-5 TRBD2 TRBV12-3/TRBV12-4 NA TGTGCCAGCAGACTAGCGGGGGGGAAGACCCAGTACTTC CASRLAGGKTQYF
TRBJ2-1 NA TRBV2 NA TGTGCCAGCAGTGTGGGGCGTAGTATGTCCCATGAGCAGTTCTTC CASSVGRSMSHEQFF
TRBJ1-6 NA TRBV28 NA TGTGCCAGCAGTCGGAGTGAAAGGAGGGAAAATTCACCCCTCCACTTT CASSRSERRENSPLHF
TRBJ1-6 TRBD1 TRBV5-4 many TGTGCCAGCAGCTTGGGGGGACAGGCGGGTTCACCCCTCCACTTT CASSLGGQAGSPLHF
TRBJ1-2 TRBD1 TRBV3-1/TRBV3-2 NA TGTGCCAGCAGCCTGACAAGGGACAGCTATGGCTACACCTTC CASSLTRDSYGYTF
TRBJ2-7 NA TRBV4-3 NA TGCGCCAGCAGCCAAGAGGGGTGGTGGGGGGGCAACGAGCAGTACTTC CASSQEGWWGGNEQYF
TRBJ2-2 NA TRBV5-1 NA TGCGCCAGCAGCAGGGAGAATTTGGACACCGGGGAGCTGTTTTTT CASSRENLDTGELFF
TRBJ1-3 NA TRBV7-9 few TGTGCCAGCAGCTTGATGAAGAGCTCTGGAAACACCATATATTTT CASSLMKSSGNTIYF
TRBJ2-7 NA TRBV5-4 NA TGTGCCAGCAGCTCGAAACGTAGCTCCTACGAGCAGTACTTC CASSSKRSSYEQYF
TRBJ1-1 NA TRBV4-1 NA TGCGCCAGCAGCCCCAAAGGAGGGGTGGCTTTCTTT CASSPKGGVAFF
TRBJ1-2 NA TRBV5-6 NA TGTGCCAGCAGCTTGTGGGCCCCCAATCGGCCGCACTATGGCTACACCTTC CASSLWAPNRPHYGYTF
TRBJ1-1 NA TRBV12-3/TRBV12-4 NA TGTGCCAGCAGGAATCGCGGCACTGAAGCTTTCTTT CASRNRGTEAFF
TRBJ2-7 NA TRBV19 NA TGTGCCAGTAGTTTTAGCGGTACCTACGAGCAGTACTTC CASSFSGTYEQYF
TRBJ1-4 TRBD1 TRBV10-2 NA TGCGCCAGCAGCCCGGACAGGGGACGTGAAAAACTGTTTTTT CASSPDRGREKLFF
TRBJ1-2 NA TRBV19 few TGTGCCAGTAGTATCGACAGGAACTATGGCTACACCTTC CASSIDRNYGYTF
TRBJ2-3 NA TRBV10-3 NA TGTGCCATCGGTCCAGTCGGCACAGATACGCAGTATTTT CAIGPVGTDTQYF
TRBJ2-7 TRBD2 TRBV28 NA TGTGCCAGCACCAGCGGGGGGACCTCCTACGAGCAGTACTTC CASTSGGTSYEQYF
TRBJ2-7 TRBD2 TRBV28 NA TGTGCCACTCAGACTAGCGGGGGGGACAATGCCTACGAGCAGTACTTC CATQTSGGDNAYEQYF